This passage covers 11 T cell receptor beta chains from one sample sequenced in a study of T cells after yellow fever vaccination. In TCRdb, the 5' RACE reads were re-called with MiXCR into one record per CDR3 protein. This table has about 500,000 distinct CDR3 sequences, around 17% appearing once. The sample here was PBMCs, taken 5 days after the first yellow fever vaccination. The receptors derive from a man aged 18 to 30 who received the YFV17D yellow fever vaccine.

The chain has TRBV4-3 and TRBJ2-3; 11 nucleotides agree with TRBD2. V lost 4 bases, J lost 5 bases, and 8 bases stayed unmatched. Germline-derived CDR1 and CDR2 are LGHNA and YSLEER. The length of the CDR3 is 16 residues. The CDR3 nucleotides read TGCGCCAGCAGCCTTCATAGCGGGGGGGCGGGAGATACGCAGTATTTT. Encoded protein: CASSLHSGGAGDTQYF.

The chain couples TRBV7-3 to TRBJ1-1; no reliable D call. Germline CDR1 SGHTA, CDR2 FQGTGA. The CDR3 length is 15 residues. Trimming stripped 5 bases from V and 1 base from J, with 14 bases between. CDR3 coding DNA: TGTGCCAGCAGCCCCCCATTGGCGGCGAACACTGAAGCTTTCTTT. It is translated as CASSPPLAANTEAFF. Full variable domain (outside the CDR3, taken from reference TRBV7-3 and TRBJ1-1): GAGVSQTPSNKVTEKGKYVELRCDPISGHTALYWYRQSLGQGPEFLIYFQGTGAADDSGLPNDRFFAVRPEGSVSTLKIQRTERGDSAVYLCASSPPLAANTEAFFGQGTRLTVV.

This clonotype was picked up a small number of times. DNA for the CDR3: TGCGCCAGCAGCACACCACCGGGACAGGGAAGGGGTTGGCAAGAGACCCAGTACTTC. Translating gives CASSTPPGQGRGWQETQYF. V and J are TRBV5-1 and TRBJ2-5; 9 nucleotides agree with TRBD1. CDR1 and CDR2 (germline): SGHRS, YFSETQ. This CDR3 comprises 19 residues. Germline trimming cut 4 bases from V and 2 bases from J; bases unmatched to any gene: 18.

The table lists this clonotype with a few counts. V gene TRBV5-1 combines with J gene TRBJ1-6; D possibly corresponds to TRBD1 (6 bases). The CDR3 loop spans 15 amino acids. Trimming left V 4 bases short and J 7 bases short, with 15 bases between. Germline CDR1 SGHRS, CDR2 YFSETQ. CDR3 coding DNA: TGCGCCAGCAGCGATCAGGGGTCGAGCAATTCACCCCTCCACTTT. Encoded protein: CASSDQGSSNSPLHF.

The table lists this clonotype with a few counts. One end of the junction varies from germline; a read error may be responsible. V is TRBV7-7 and J is TRBJ2-1, with unresolved D. The CDR3 is 19 amino acids. From germline, CDR1 is SSHAT and CDR2 FNYEAQ (reference sequence). This CDR3 reads CASSPGSGPYSSSYNEQFF. The CDR3 region has the DNA TGTGCTAGCAGCCCCGGCTCCGGGCCGTACTCGAGCTCCTACAATGAGCAGTTCTTC.

The DNA of the CDR3 is TGTGCCAGCAGTTCCACGCGCAGCCTGGGGGACGGCTACACCTTC. It specifies CASSSTRSLGDGYTF. The V gene is TRBV27, the J gene TRBJ1-2; possible D gene TRBD1, 5 bases. V was shortened by 4 bases and J by 8 bases, with 20 bases between the two germline ends. The CDR3 extends over 15 amino acids. Germline V gene data show CDR1 as MNHEY and CDR2 as SMNVEV (reference sequence).

This clonotype occurred a few times. The chain is built from TRBV6-5 and TRBJ1-6; the D is unclear. Trimming pared 4 bases from V and 8 bases from J, leaving 15 bases between. CDR3 length equals 15 residues. Per germline, CDR1 MNHEY and CDR2 SVGAGI. The CDR3 DNA reads as TGTGCCAGCAGTTTAGACGGTGCCGTGGATTCACCCCTCCACTTT. Amino acids: CASSLDGAVDSPLHF.

A few counts support this clonotype. The chain joins TRBV12-3 or TRBV12-4 to TRBJ1-4, with 9 bases lining up with TRBD1. Trimming removed 5 bases from V and 8 bases from J; junction bases left unmatched: 6. The CDR3 is 14 amino acids. This chain's CDR3 is CASSLGQGWEKLFF. CDR3 DNA sequence: TGTGCCAGCAGTCTCGGACAGGGGTGGGAAAAACTGTTTTTT.

V gene TRBV24-1 combines with J gene TRBJ2-5; TRBD1 matches at 12 bases. Germline V gene lookup returns CDR1 KGHDR and CDR2 SFDVKD. With 4 bases clipped from V and 5 bases from J, the junction kept 7 bases outside the gene matches. The CDR3 sequence is 16 residues long. CDR3 amino acids: CATSDSGQGARETQYF. The CDR3 DNA is TGTGCCACCAGTGACTCGGGACAGGGGGCCCGGGAGACCCAGTACTTC.

The V call is TRBV4-2, the J call TRBJ2-5; no definite D call. This CDR3 spans 16 amino acids. Germline CDR1 and CDR2: LGHNA and YNFKEQ. Trimming stripped 1 base from V and 1 base from J, with 13 bases between. The CDR3 reads CASSQASATIQETQYF. The CDR3 nucleotides read TGTGCCAGCAGCCAAGCATCCGCGACAATCCAAGAGACCCAGTACTTC.

There are a few counts of this clonotype. DNA of the CDR3: TGTGCCAGCAGCTTGGGCTTTTCGGGGGTATTCGGCTACACCTTC. Its protein product is CASSLGFSGVFGYTF. The chain recombines TRBV5-6 with TRBJ1-2, with TRBD1 as a possible D gene (5 bases). The CDR3 runs to 15 residues. Germline V gives CDR1 SGHDT, CDR2 YYEEEE. Trimming removed 0 bases from V and 8 bases from J, with 17 bases in between.